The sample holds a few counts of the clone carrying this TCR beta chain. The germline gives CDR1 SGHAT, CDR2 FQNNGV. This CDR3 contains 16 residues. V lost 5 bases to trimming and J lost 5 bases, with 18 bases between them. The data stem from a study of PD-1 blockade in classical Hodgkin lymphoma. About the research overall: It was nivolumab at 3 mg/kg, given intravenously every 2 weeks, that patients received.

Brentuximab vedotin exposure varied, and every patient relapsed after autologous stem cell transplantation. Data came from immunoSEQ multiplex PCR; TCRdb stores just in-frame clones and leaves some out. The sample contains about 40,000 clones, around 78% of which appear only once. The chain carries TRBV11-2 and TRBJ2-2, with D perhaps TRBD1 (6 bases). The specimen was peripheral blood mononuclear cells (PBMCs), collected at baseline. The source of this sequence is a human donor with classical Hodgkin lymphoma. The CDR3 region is CASSQDPGTPTGELFF. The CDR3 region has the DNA TGTGCCAGCAGCCAAGACCCCGGGACACCGACCGGGGAGCTGTTTTTT.